The rows below give T cell receptor beta chains drawn from one sample of a study of cytomegalovirus exposure and HLA in healthy donors. Clones were read by immunoSEQ multiplex PCR, and TCRdb kept only the in-frame ones, dropping some. The table records 150,000 to 200,000 clones, over 60% of them present only once. The sequencing sample was made of PBMCs. These receptors were taken from a woman between 35 and 50 years old in good health and CMV-seronegative. CDR3s include the opening cysteine and the closing phenylalanine or tryptophan. The D gene is left open where the match is weak. Size tells how often a clone was seen (once, few, many) or the class of an expanded clone, and some rows leave it out.

size: .
V: TRBV2
D: TRBD1
J: TRBJ2-1
DNA: TGTGCCAGCAGCCTGGGACAGCCGGAGCAGTTCTTC
CDR3: CASSLGQPEQFF

size: .
V: TRBV4-2
D: .
J: TRBJ2-5
DNA: TGTGCCAGCAGCCAGTCCGATGCGCGAGAGACCCAGTACTTC
CDR3: CASSQSDARETQYF

size: .
V: TRBV30
D: TRBD2
J: TRBJ2-7
DNA: TGTGCCACCCCCACTAGCGGGAACTCCTACGAGCAGTACTTC
CDR3: CATPTSGNSYEQYF

size: .
V: TRBV30
D: .
J: TRBJ1-5
DNA: TGTGCCTGGTCAGGGGCAGGTCAGCCCCAGCATTTT
CDR3: CAWSGAGQPQHF

size: .
V: TRBV4-3
D: .
J: TRBJ2-1
DNA: TGCGCCAGCAGCCAAGAACCCTGGACTAACAATGAGCAGTTCTTC
CDR3: CASSQEPWTNNEQFF

size: .
V: TRBV7-9
D: TRBD1
J: TRBJ1-2
DNA: TGTGCCAGCAGCTCTGGGACAGGGGAGTCGGGCTATGGCTACACCTTC
CDR3: CASSSGTGESGYGYTF

size: many
V: TRBV27
D: .
J: TRBJ1-1
DNA: TGTGCCAGCAGGGTAAACGGACAGCTGAACACTGAAGCTTTCTTT
CDR3: CASRVNGQLNTEAFF

size: few
V: TRBV4-3
D: TRBD1
J: TRBJ2-7
DNA: TGCGCCAGCAGCCAAGCACAGGGGTCAGACGAGCAGTACTTC
CDR3: CASSQAQGSDEQYF

size: .
V: TRBV18
D: .
J: TRBJ1-5
DNA: TGTGCCAGCTCACCATCAGGGTCGGGGCCCCAGCATTTT
CDR3: CASSPSGSGPQHF

size: .
V: TRBV27
D: .
J: TRBJ1-2
DNA: TGTGCCAGCAGTTTATACGGGGGGAACTATGGCTACACCTTC
CDR3: CASSLYGGNYGYTF

size: .
V: TRBV27
D: .
J: TRBJ1-2
DNA: TGTGCCAGCAGTTTACGAACCATGGCAGGAGACAGCGCAAATGGCTACACCTTC
CDR3: CASSLRTMAGDSANGYTF

size: .
V: TRBV27
D: .
J: TRBJ2-1
DNA: TGTGCCAGTATGGGGAGGGGGGGATACAATGAGCAGTTCTTC
CDR3: CASMGRGGYNEQFF

size: .
V: TRBV4-2
D: .
J: TRBJ2-6
DNA: TGTGCCAGCAGCCAAGAAGCGGGCTCTGGGGCCAACGTCCTGACTTTC
CDR3: CASSQEAGSGANVLTF

size: .
V: TRBV4-3
D: TRBD2
J: TRBJ2-7
DNA: TGCGCCAGCAGCCAACGACTAGCACCAAAATACGAGCAGTACTTC
CDR3: CASSQRLAPKYEQYF

size: .
V: TRBV25-1
D: .
J: TRBJ2-2
DNA: TGTGCCAGCAGTGATACCCCTAAAGAATACACCGGGGAGCTGTTTTTT
CDR3: CASSDTPKEYTGELFF

size: once
V: TRBV10-3
D: .
J: TRBJ2-1
DNA: TGTGCCATCAGGGGAGGTTCAGCCTACAATGAGCAGTTCTTC
CDR3: CAIRGGSAYNEQFF

size: .
V: TRBV10-3
D: TRBD2
J: TRBJ2-1
DNA: TGTGCCATCAGACTAGCGGAGTACAATGAGCAGTTCTTC
CDR3: CAIRLAEYNEQFF

size: .
V: TRBV14
D: .
J: TRBJ1-2
DNA: TGTGCCAGCAGCCAAGATTCACGGTATGGCTACACCTTC
CDR3: CASSQDSRYGYTF

size: .
V: TRBV6-5
D: TRBD2
J: TRBJ2-3
DNA: TGTGCCAGCAGTCTAGCGGGGTACACAGATACGCAGTATTTT
CDR3: CASSLAGYTDTQYF

size: .
V: TRBV7-9
D: .
J: TRBJ1-3
DNA: TGTGCGACGATTTGGGGAGCGTCTGGAAACACCATATATTTT
CDR3: CATIWGASGNTIYF

size: .
V: TRBV7-9
D: .
J: TRBJ2-1
DNA: TGTGCCAGCAGCTTAACGGACTTCTACAATGAGCAGTTCTTC
CDR3: CASSLTDFYNEQFF

size: .
V: TRBV18
D: .
J: TRBJ1-1
DNA: TGTGCCAGCTCGCAGTCTCTACAGGGTCTGAACACTGAAGCTTTCTTT
CDR3: CASSQSLQGLNTEAFF

size: .
V: TRBV11-2
D: TRBD2
J: TRBJ2-7
DNA: TGTGCCAGCAGCCCTACTAGCGGAACCTACGAGCAGTACTTC
CDR3: CASSPTSGTYEQYF

size: .
V: TRBV7-9
D: TRBD1
J: TRBJ1-1
DNA: TGTGCCAGCAGCCTAGAGGGCAGGGGGACGACTGAAGCTTTCTTT
CDR3: CASSLEGRGTTEAFF

size: .
V: TRBV27
D: .
J: TRBJ1-4
DNA: TGTGCCAGCAGTTTGTGGGGCATGGATGAAAAACTGTTTTTT
CDR3: CASSLWGMDEKLFF

size: .
V: TRBV5-1
D: TRBD1
J: TRBJ1-2
DNA: TGCGCCAGCAGCTACTCACAGGGGCCCGGGGATGGCTACACCTTC
CDR3: CASSYSQGPGDGYTF

size: few
V: TRBV9
D: .
J: TRBJ2-1
DNA: TGTGCCAGCAGCGAAGGGACAGTGGGGGGCAATGAGCAGTTCTTC
CDR3: CASSEGTVGGNEQFF

size: few
V: TRBV5-6
D: TRBD1
J: TRBJ1-4
DNA: TGTGCCAGCGGAGGACAGGGGGCCAGAACTAATGAAAAACTGTTTTTT
CDR3: CASGGQGARTNEKLFF

size: .
V: TRBV28
D: TRBD2
J: TRBJ2-1
DNA: TGTGCCAGCAGTTTGGCTAGCGGGCAGTTCTTC
CDR3: CASSLASGQFF

size: .
V: TRBV6-5
D: .
J: TRBJ2-7
DNA: TGTGCCAGCAGTTCCGGGACTGTGGGCGAGCAGTACTTC
CDR3: CASSSGTVGEQYF

size: .
V: TRBV7-3
D: .
J: TRBJ2-3
DNA: TGTGCCAGCAGCTCGACAGGCACAGATACGCAGTATTTT
CDR3: CASSSTGTDTQYF

size: .
V: TRBV19
D: TRBD1
J: TRBJ2-3
DNA: TGTGCCACTCTCCGTACCAGGGGGCCTCTCACAGATACGCAGTATTTT
CDR3: CATLRTRGPLTDTQYF

size: .
V: TRBV30
D: TRBD1
J: TRBJ1-1
DNA: TGTGCCTGGAGCGCGGACAGGGGGACTGAAGCTTTCTTT
CDR3: CAWSADRGTEAFF

size: .
V: TRBV7-9
D: .
J: TRBJ2-2
DNA: TGTTCCAGCAGCTTAGTAGGAGGTGTTCGTGGCGGGGAGCTGTTTTTT
CDR3: CSSSLVGGVRGGELFF

size: once
V: TRBV5-6
D: TRBD2
J: TRBJ2-1
DNA: TGTGCCAGCACCTCGACGAAACTAGCGGGGGGGGGCTCCTACAATGAGCAGTTCTTC
CDR3: CASTSTKLAGGGSYNEQFF

size: .
V: TRBV7-2
D: .
J: TRBJ1-1
DNA: TGTGCCAGCAGCTTACAGGGAAGGACTGAAGCTTTCTTT
CDR3: CASSLQGRTEAFF

size: .
V: TRBV7-9
D: TRBD1
J: TRBJ1-2
DNA: TGTTCCAGCAGCTTGGACAGGAGCGGCTACACCTTC
CDR3: CSSSLDRSGYTF

size: .
V: TRBV27
D: .
J: TRBJ2-1
DNA: TGTGCCAGCAGTTTAGGGACTGGAGCCTACAATGAGCAGTTCTTC
CDR3: CASSLGTGAYNEQFF

size: .
V: TRBV7-9
D: TRBD2
J: TRBJ2-1
DNA: TGTGCCAGCAGCTTCATCATTAGCGGGAGCAATGAGCAGTTCTTC
CDR3: CASSFIISGSNEQFF

size: .
V: TRBV19
D: .
J: TRBJ1-5
DNA: TGTGCCAGTACCCCCCAGGGAAGGCTTTATCAGCCCCAGCATTTT
CDR3: CASTPQGRLYQPQHF

size: .
V: TRBV11-3
D: .
J: TRBJ1-1
DNA: TGTGCCAGCAACTTAGCGGGGAGAAACACTGAAGCTTTCTTT
CDR3: CASNLAGRNTEAFF

size: .
V: TRBV27
D: TRBD2
J: TRBJ2-3
DNA: TGTGCCAGCAGTCCGGGACTAGCGGGAGTTGGCACAGATACGCAGTATTTT
CDR3: CASSPGLAGVGTDTQYF

size: .
V: TRBV5-5
D: .
J: TRBJ1-1
DNA: TGTGCCAGCAGCTTAGACTGGAACACTGAAGCTTTCTTT
CDR3: CASSLDWNTEAFF

size: .
V: TRBV18
D: .
J: TRBJ1-1
DNA: TGTGCCAGCTCACCTCAAGAGCGTAACACTGAAGCTTTCTTT
CDR3: CASSPQERNTEAFF

size: .
V: TRBV21-1
D: .
J: TRBJ1-3
DNA: TGTGCCAGCAGCAAAGTCGGATCCCCGATCAGGGCACAACACTCTGGAAACACCATATATTTT
CDR3: CASSKVGSPIRAQHSGNTIYF

size: .
V: TRBV19
D: TRBD1
J: TRBJ1-4
DNA: TGTGCCAGTAGTAGGAACTTACAGGGGATCCGAGACGCTATTAATGAAAAACTGTTTTTT
CDR3: CASSRNLQGIRDAINEKLFF

size: .
V: TRBV6-1
D: TRBD1
J: TRBJ1-5
DNA: TGTGCCAGCAGTCCACAGGGGGGACTCAATCAGCCCCAGCATTTT
CDR3: CASSPQGGLNQPQHF

size: few
V: TRBV5-6
D: .
J: TRBJ1-1
DNA: TGTGCCAACAAAAACGGGGGGGGAGCTTTCTTT
CDR3: CANKNGGGAFF

size: .
V: TRBV7-7
D: TRBD1
J: TRBJ2-5
DNA: TGTGCCAGCAGCCGTGGGGACAGGGAGATGGAGACCCAGTACTTC
CDR3: CASSRGDREMETQYF

size: .
V: TRBV30
D: TRBD2
J: TRBJ2-5
DNA: TGTGCCTGGAGCCCCAGCGGGAGAGAGACCCAGTACTTC
CDR3: CAWSPSGRETQYF